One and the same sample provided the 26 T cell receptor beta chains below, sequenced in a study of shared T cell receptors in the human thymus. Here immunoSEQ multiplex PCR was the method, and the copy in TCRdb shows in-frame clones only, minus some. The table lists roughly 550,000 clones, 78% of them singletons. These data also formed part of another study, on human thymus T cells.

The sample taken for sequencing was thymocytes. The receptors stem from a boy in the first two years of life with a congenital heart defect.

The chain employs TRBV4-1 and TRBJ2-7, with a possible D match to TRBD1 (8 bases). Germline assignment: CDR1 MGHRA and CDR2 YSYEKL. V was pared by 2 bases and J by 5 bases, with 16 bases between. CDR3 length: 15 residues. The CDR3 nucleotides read TGCGCCAGCAGCCAAAGAACAGGGGGGGGGCACGAGCAGTACTTC. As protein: CASSQRTGGGHEQYF.

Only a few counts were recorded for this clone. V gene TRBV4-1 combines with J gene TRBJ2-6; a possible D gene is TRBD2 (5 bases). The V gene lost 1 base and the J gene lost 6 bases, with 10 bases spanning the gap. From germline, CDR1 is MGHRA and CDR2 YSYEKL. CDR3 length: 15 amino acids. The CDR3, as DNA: TGCGCCAGCAGCCAAGGGGGAGTGGCGGCCAACGTCCTGACTTTC. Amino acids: CASSQGGVAANVLTF.

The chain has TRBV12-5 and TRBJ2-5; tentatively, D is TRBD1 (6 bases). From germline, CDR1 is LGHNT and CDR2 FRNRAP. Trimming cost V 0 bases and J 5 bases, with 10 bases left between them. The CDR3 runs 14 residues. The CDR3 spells CASGLVTGLETQYF. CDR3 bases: TGTGCTAGTGGTTTGGTAACAGGGTTGGAGACCCAGTACTTC. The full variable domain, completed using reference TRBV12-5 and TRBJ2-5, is DARVTQTPRHKVTEMGQEVTMRCQPILGHNTVFWYRQTMMQGLELLAYFRNRAPLDDSGMPKDRFSAEMPDATLATLKIQPSEPRDSAVYFCASGLVTGLETQYFGPGTRLLVL.

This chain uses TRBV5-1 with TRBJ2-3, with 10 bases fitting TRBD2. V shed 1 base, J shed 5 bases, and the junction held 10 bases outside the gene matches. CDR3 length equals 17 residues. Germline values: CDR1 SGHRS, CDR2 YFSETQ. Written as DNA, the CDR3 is TGCGCCAGCAGCTTGCCACCTCTAGCGGGAGTGGGAGATACGCAGTATTTT. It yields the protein CASSLPPLAGVGDTQYF.

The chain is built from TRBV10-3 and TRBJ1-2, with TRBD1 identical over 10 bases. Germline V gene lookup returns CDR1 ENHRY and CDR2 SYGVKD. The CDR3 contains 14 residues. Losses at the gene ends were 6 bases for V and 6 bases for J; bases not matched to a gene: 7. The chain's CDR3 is CAISMLGTGDGYTF. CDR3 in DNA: TGTGCCATCAGCATGCTCGGGACAGGGGATGGCTACACCTTC.

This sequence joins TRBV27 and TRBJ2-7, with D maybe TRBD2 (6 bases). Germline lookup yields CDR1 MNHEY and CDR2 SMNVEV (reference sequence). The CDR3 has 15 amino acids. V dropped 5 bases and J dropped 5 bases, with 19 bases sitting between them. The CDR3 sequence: CASSPRLVQVDEQYF. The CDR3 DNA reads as TGTGCCAGCAGTCCCCGACTAGTCCAGGTGGACGAGCAGTACTTC.

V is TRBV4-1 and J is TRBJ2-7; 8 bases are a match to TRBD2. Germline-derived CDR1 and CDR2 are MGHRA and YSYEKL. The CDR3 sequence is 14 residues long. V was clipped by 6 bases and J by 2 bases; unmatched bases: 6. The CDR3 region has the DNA TGCGCCAGCAGGCCACTAGCGGAGGCCTACGAGCAGTACTTC. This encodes CASRPLAEAYEQYF.

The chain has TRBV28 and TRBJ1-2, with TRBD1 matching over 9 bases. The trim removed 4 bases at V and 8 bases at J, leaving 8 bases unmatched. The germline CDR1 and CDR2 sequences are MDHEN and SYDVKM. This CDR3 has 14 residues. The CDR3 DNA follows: TGTGCCAGCAGTTCCCACAGGGGGCTGGTCGGCTACACCTTC. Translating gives CASSSHRGLVGYTF.

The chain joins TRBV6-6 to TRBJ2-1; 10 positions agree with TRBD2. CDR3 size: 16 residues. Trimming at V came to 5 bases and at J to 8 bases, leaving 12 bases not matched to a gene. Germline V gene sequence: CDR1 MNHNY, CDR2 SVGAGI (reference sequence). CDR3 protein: CASSHKREGPLYEQFF. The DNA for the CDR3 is TGTGCCAGCAGTCACAAGCGGGAGGGCCCTCTTTATGAGCAGTTCTTC.

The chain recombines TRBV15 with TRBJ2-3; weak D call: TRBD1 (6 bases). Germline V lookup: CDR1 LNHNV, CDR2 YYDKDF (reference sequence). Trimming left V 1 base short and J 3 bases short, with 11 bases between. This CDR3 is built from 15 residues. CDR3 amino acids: CATSRVQGETDTQYF. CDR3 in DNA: TGTGCCACCAGCAGAGTACAGGGAGAGACAGATACGCAGTATTTT.

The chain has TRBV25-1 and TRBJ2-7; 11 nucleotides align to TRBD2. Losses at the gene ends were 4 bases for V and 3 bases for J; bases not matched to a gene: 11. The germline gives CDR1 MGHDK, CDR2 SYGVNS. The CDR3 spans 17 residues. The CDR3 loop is CASSAPGSSGRGYEQYF. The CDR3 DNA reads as TGTGCCAGCAGTGCTCCCGGGAGTAGCGGGAGGGGCTACGAGCAGTACTTC.

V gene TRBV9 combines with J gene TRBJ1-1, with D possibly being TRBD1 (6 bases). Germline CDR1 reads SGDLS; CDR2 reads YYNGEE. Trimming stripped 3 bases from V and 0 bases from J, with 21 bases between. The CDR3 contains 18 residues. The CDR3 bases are TGTGCCAGCAGCGAGGGCCCGACAGGAGAGGGGATGAACACTGAAGCTTTCTTT. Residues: CASSEGPTGEGMNTEAFF.

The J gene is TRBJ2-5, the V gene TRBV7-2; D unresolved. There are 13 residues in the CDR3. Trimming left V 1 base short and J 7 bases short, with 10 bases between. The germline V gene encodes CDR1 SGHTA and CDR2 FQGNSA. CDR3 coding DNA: TGTGCCAGCAGCTTAGTGCCGTCCGGGACCCAGTACTTC. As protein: CASSLVPSGTQYF.

This CDR3 reads CASSQEDRGQGTEAFF. The CDR3, as DNA: TGTGCCAGCAGCCAGGAGGACAGGGGGCAAGGCACTGAAGCTTTCTTT. The rearrangement uses TRBV11-3 and TRBJ1-1; 11 nucleotides match TRBD1. CDR3 size: 16 residues. With 5 bases clipped from V and 4 bases from J, the junction kept 9 bases outside the gene matches. The germline gives CDR1 SGHNT, CDR2 YENEEA.

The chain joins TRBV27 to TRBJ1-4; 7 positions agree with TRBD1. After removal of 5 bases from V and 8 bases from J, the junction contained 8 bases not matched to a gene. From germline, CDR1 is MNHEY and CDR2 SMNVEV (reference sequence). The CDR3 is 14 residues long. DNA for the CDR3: TGTGCCAGCAGTCTGACAGGGTTAGGGGAAAAACTGTTTTTT. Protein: CASSLTGLGEKLFF.

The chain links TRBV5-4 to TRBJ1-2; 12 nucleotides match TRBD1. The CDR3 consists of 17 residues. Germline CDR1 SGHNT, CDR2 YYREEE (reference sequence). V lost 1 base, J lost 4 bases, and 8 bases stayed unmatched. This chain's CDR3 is CASSLTPGTGGPYGYTF. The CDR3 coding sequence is TGTGCCAGCAGCTTGACGCCAGGGACAGGGGGCCCCTATGGCTACACCTTC.

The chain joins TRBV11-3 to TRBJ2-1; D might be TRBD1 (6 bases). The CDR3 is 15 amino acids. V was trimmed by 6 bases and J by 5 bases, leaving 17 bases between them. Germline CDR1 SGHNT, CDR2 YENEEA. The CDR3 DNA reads TGTGCCAGCAGTTCACACAGGGTGGGTAACAATGAGCAGTTCTTC. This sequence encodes CASSSHRVGNNEQFF.

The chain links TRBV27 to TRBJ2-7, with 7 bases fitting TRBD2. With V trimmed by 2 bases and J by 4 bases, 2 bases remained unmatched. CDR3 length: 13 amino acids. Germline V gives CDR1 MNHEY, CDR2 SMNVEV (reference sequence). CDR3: CASSLAGVYEQYF. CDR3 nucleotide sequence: TGTGCCAGCAGTTTAGCGGGGGTATACGAGCAGTACTTC.

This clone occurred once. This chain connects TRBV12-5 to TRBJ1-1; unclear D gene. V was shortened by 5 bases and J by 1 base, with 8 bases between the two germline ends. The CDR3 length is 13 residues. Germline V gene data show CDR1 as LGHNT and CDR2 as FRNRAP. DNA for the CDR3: TGTGCTAGTGGTACCCCGGGGAACACTGAAGCTTTCTTT. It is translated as CASGTPGNTEAFF.

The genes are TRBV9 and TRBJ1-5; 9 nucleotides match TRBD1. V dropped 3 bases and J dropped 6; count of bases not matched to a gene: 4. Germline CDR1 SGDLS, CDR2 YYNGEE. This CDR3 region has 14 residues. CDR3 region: CASSADRGRQPQHF. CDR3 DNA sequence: TGTGCCAGCAGCGCGGACAGGGGTCGTCAGCCCCAGCATTTT.

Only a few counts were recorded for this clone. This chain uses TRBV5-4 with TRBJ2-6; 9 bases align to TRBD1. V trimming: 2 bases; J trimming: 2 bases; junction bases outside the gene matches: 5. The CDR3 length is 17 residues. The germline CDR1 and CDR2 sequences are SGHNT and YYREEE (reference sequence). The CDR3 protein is CASSFQGTGPGANVLTF. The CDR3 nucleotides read TGTGCCAGCAGCTTTCAAGGGACAGGGCCTGGGGCCAACGTCCTGACTTTC. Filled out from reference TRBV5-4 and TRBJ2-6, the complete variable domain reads ETGVTQSPTHLIKTRGQQVTLRCSSQSGHNTVSWYQQALGQGPQFIFQYYREEENGRGNFPPRFSGLQFPNYSSELNVNALELDDSALYLCASSFQGTGPGANVLTFGAGSRLTVL.

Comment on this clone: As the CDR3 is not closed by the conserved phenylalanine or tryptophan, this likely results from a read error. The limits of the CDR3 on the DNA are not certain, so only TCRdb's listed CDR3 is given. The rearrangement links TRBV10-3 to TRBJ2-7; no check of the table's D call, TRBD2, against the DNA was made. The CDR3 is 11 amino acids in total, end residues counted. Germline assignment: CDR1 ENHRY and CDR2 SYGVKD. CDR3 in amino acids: CAISRRGGVLG.

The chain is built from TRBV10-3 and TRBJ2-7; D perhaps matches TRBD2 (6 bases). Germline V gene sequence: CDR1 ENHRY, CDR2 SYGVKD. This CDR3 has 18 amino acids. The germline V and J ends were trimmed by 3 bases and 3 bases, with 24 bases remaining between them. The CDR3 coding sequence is TGTGCCATCAGTGACCACCGGGACTCCCAATTCCCCTACTACGAGCAGTACTTC. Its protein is CAISDHRDSQFPYYEQYF.

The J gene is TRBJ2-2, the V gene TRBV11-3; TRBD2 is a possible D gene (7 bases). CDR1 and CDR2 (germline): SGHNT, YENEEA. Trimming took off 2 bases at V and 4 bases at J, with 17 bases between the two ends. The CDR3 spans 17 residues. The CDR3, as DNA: TGTGCCAGCAGCTTACTCCACATGGGGGGGGCCACCGGGGAGCTGTTTTTT. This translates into CASSLLHMGGATGELFF.

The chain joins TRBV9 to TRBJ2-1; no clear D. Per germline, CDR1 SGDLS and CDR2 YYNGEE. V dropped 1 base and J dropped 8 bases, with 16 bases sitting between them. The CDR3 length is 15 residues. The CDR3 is CASSVTTSRYYEQFF. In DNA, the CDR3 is TGTGCCAGCAGCGTAACCACTTCCCGGTATTATGAGCAGTTCTTC.

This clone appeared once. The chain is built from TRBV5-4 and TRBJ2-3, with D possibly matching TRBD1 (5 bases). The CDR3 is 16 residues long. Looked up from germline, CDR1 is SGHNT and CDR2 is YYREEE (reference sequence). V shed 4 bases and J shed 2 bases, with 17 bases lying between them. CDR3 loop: CASSPASGHNTDTQYF. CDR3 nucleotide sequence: TGTGCCAGCAGCCCCGCTTCAGGACATAACACAGATACGCAGTATTTT.